What follows is one TCR beta chain and its context. Its antigen is not yet known. Per-nucleotide qualities are absent, and no much larger clonotype sits a single base away. CDR3 length: 12 amino acids, cysteine to phenylalanine. Of all the DNA, just the CDR3 is kept, 36 bases in frame from base 1. Reading the germline V gene gives CDR1 MDHEN and CDR2 SYDVKM. V is pared back by 2 bases and J by 5 bases, with 6 bases lying between the germline termini. These data come from a study of T cell responses to AZD1222 COVID-19 vaccine (TCRdb year 2021). Looking at the study overall: AZD1222 recipients with second doses at about 4 weeks or about 12 weeks were pooled, because spike-specific TCR depth and breadth did not differ between schedules. TCR sequencing covered some 240 trial participants: 200 to 210 given two doses of AZD1222 and approximately 26 given two doses of MenACWY control vaccine. Trial participants were enrolled by age into subgroups of 18-55, 56-69 and 70-plus years, and around 150, 28 and 57 TCR-sequenced participants, respectively, were included in these subgroups. Results the study describes overall, beyond this receptor: A significant rise in spike-specific TCR breadth and depth was observed after two AZD1222 doses relative to day 0 and relative to MenACWY recipients. Conclusions about previously exposed vaccinees were limited because only a handful of AZD1222 recipients were SARS-CoV-2 seropositive at baseline. Nearly half of unique spike-specific TCRs reportedly recognized epitopes outside regions mutated in the B.1.351 and B.1.1.7 variants. Most participants were white British and females outnumbered males, and the authors suggested that clonal diversity may have been underestimated. Because no day 14 peak-response samples were available, repertoires were characterized only after the peak T cell response. CD4 TCRs associated with the vaccine covered the entire spike protein, and the dominant responses were in regions 160-218 and 743-854. In the small 56-69-year group, the increase in depth fell short of significance, most likely because of low power.

The label giving this sample's time point can be read as: baseline before first vaccination. Samples from vaccinated people were obtained from the UK trials COV001 and COV002, which included a single-blind randomized controlled phase 2/3 trial of AZD1222 (ChAdOx1 nCoV-19) in healthy adults. For TCRbeta chain sequencing, PBMC samples were collected from trial participants at day 0 and at day 28 after the second dose. The CDR3 regions of human TCRbeta chains were analyzed by immunosequencing. The study's processing was this. TCRs in the repertoires were matched against a reference library of SARS-CoV-2-specific TCRs that had been generated with the MIRA antigen-specificity platform. Breadth was defined as the fraction of unique TCRs that were SARS-CoV-2-associated. Depth was defined as the fraction of total T cells that were SARS-CoV-2-associated. Using the MIRA data, each spike-specific TCR was assigned both to the spike region to which the TCR was reactive and to a CD4 or CD8 class. Log10-transformed breadth and depth values were compared by one-way ANOVA with Sidak's multiple comparisons tests. Not all clones reach the TCRdb copy of this immuneACCESS table, which keeps in-frame sequences only. Checked studies attribute under half of the gap to unresolved V genes and leave the rest unexplained. V and J calls and clone size are as listed in that table; D and trimming were resolved from the DNA. The sample table contains about 86,000 clones; only one count was recorded for around 80% of them. The ten biggest clones cover under 25% of the sample.

Here the chain combines TRBV28 and TRBJ2-5, with no D gene named confidently. This sequence originates from an adult in good health. This material consisted of peripheral blood, taken on day 0 of AZD1222 vaccination. The DNA sequence is as follows: TGTGCCAGCAGTTTAATCCGGGAGACCCAGTACTTC. Translated, it reads CASSLIRETQYF.